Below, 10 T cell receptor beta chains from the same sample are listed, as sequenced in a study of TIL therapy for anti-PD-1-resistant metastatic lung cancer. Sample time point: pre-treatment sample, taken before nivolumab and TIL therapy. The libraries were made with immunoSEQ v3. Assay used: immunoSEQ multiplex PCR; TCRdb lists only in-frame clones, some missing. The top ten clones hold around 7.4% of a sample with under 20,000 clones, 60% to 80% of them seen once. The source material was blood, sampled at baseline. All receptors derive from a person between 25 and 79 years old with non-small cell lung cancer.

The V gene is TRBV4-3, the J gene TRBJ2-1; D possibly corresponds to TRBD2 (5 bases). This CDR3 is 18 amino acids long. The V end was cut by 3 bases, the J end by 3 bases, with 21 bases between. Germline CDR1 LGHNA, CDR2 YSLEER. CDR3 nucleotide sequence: TGCGCCAGCAGCCAGAAGACCATAGGACTCCAGCTCTACAATGAGCAGTTCTTC. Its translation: CASSQKTIGLQLYNEQFF.

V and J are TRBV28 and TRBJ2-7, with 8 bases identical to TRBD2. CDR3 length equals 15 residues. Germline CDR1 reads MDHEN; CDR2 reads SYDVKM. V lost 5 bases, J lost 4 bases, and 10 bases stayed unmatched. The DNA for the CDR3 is TGTGCCAGCAGTCGCCGGGGGGGCGTCCTTTACGAGCAGTACTTC. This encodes CASSRRGGVLYEQYF.

The chain's CDR3 is CASRNDRANQPQHF. In DNA, the CDR3 is TGTGCCAGCAGGAACGACAGGGCCAATCAGCCCCAGCATTTT. The chain couples TRBV6-6 to TRBJ1-5; TRBD1 matches 7 bases. Germline V gene sequence: CDR1 MNHNY, CDR2 SVGAGI (reference sequence). V was pared by 6 bases and J by 3 bases, with 5 bases of the junction left unmatched. The CDR3 contains 14 residues.

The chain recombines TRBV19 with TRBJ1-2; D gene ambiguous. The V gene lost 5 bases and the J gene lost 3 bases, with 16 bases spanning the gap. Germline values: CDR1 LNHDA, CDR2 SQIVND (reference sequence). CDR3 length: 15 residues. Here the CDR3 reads CASSGGTPGDYGYTF. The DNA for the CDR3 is TGTGCCAGTAGTGGCGGCACCCCAGGCGACTATGGCTACACCTTC.

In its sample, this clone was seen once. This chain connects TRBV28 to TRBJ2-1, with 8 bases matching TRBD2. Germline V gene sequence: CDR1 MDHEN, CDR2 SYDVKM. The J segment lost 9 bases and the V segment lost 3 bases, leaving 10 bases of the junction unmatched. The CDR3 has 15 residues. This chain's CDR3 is CASSFPLAGGVEQFF. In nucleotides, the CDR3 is TGTGCCAGCAGTTTTCCCCTGGCGGGAGGAGTTGAGCAGTTCTTC.

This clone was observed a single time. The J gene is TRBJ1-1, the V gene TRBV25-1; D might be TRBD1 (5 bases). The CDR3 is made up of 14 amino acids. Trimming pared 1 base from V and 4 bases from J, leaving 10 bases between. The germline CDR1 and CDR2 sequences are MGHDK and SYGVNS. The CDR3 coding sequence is TGTGCCAGCAGTGAATGGGGGGGAACCACTGAAGCTTTCTTT. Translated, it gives CASSEWGGTTEAFF.

CDR3 loop: CASSLAGPTDTQYF. The CDR3 bases are TGTGCCAGCAGCTTGGCGGGTCCCACAGATACGCAGTATTTT. The chain joins TRBV13 to TRBJ2-3, with D perhaps matching TRBD2 (5 bases). Germline CDR1 PRHDT, CDR2 FYEKMQ (reference sequence). The length of the CDR3 is 14 residues. The V and J ends lost 3 bases and 2 bases respectively, with 9 bases between them.

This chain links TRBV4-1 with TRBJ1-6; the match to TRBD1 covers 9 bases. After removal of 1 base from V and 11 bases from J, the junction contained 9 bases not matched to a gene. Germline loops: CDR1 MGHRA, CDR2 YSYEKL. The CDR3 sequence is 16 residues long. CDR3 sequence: CASSQATGQGGPPLHF. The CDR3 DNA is TGCGCCAGCAGCCAAGCTACGGGACAGGGCGGCCCACCCCTCCACTTT.

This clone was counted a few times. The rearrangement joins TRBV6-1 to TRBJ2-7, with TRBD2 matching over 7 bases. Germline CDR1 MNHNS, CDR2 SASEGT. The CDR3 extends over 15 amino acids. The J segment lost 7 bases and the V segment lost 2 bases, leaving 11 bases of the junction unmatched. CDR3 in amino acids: CASSEPFRGVREQYF. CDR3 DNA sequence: TGTGCCAGCAGTGAACCCTTCCGGGGGGTCCGGGAGCAGTACTTC.

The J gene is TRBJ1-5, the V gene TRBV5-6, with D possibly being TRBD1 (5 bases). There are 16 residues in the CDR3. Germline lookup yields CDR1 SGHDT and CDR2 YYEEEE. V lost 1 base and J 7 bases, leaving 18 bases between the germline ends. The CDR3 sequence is CASSLRYLGEAQPQHF. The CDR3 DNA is TGTGCCAGCAGCTTGAGGTATCTGGGGGAGGCCCAGCCCCAGCATTTT.